Listed below are T cell receptor beta chains from one sample, sequenced in a study of blood T cell repertoires in COVID-19. Here immunoSEQ multiplex PCR was the method, and the copy in TCRdb shows in-frame clones only, minus some. The sample holds about 200,000 clones, around 83% seen once. The sample was peripheral blood. Source of these receptors: a man aged 45-65 years with active or convalescent COVID-19. Both conserved end residues are part of each CDR3.

CDR3: CASSYSGSGRDEQYF
V: TRBV6-5
J: TRBJ2-7

CDR3: CASSQDQVGEKLFF
V: TRBV4-3
J: TRBJ1-4

CDR3: CASSPFSGTTNEKLFF
V: TRBV18
J: TRBJ1-4

CDR3: CASSLQSWTVSYNEQFF
V: TRBV7-6
J: TRBJ2-1

CDR3: CASSQSHYHPFRHRGVENEQFF
V: TRBV23-1
J: TRBJ2-1

CDR3: CASSLSGANTGELFF
V: TRBV7-9
J: TRBJ2-2

CDR3: CASSSLNEQFF
V: TRBV11-1
J: TRBJ2-1

CDR3: CASSQEMGPTVEQFF
V: TRBV4-2
J: TRBJ2-1

CDR3: CASSHPGLDAYNSPLHF
V: TRBV7-8
J: TRBJ1-6

CDR3: CASSQGTSGGDTQYF
V: TRBV4-1
J: TRBJ2-3

CDR3: CASSFAGSNYGYTF
V: TRBV28
J: TRBJ1-2

CDR3: CASSLIQVSNQPQHF
V: TRBV28
J: TRBJ1-5

CDR3: CASSTAGGPFIEQFF
V: TRBV28
J: TRBJ2-1

CDR3: CASRPDRDLNTEAFF
V: TRBV4-3
J: TRBJ1-1

CDR3: CASRAGGNTDTQYF
V: TRBV4-2
J: TRBJ2-3

CDR3: CATSDLPGTGPGANVLTF
V: TRBV24-1
J: TRBJ2-6

CDR3: CATSRGDVAGVVRSRETQYF
V: TRBV15
J: TRBJ2-5

CDR3: CASFQNPAGAMNTEAFF
V: TRBV5-1
J: TRBJ1-1

CDR3: CASSSRLASGANVLTF
V: TRBV6-2/TRBV6-3
J: TRBJ2-6

CDR3: CASSHGTANQPQHF
V: TRBV16
J: TRBJ1-5

CDR3: CASSFSGDRALTGELFF
V: TRBV7-2
J: TRBJ2-2

CDR3: CASSAEEMLGYTF
V: TRBV2
J: TRBJ1-2

CDR3: CASSEEGWGEQFF
V: TRBV2
J: TRBJ2-1

CDR3: CASSTGPYGYTF
V: TRBV5-6
J: TRBJ1-2

CDR3: CASSQDRTGYTEAFF
V: TRBV4-1
J: TRBJ1-1

CDR3: CATSDLPGRQGLNEQFF
V: TRBV24-1
J: TRBJ2-1

CDR3: CASSPTGDTQYF
V: TRBV5-6
J: TRBJ2-3

CDR3: CANALPPGQGKSPLHF
V: TRBV19
J: TRBJ1-6

CDR3: CASSPLTGYPEAFF
V: TRBV7-9
J: TRBJ1-1

CDR3: CASSSNKRGGPDTQYF
V: TRBV19
J: TRBJ2-3